The 32 T cell receptor beta chains presented below share a single source sample, sequenced in a study of blood T cells in healthy people across ages. A second PCR of roughly 7 to 11 cycles used a sample-barcoded 5' primer and a J-beta primer mix. TCRdb re-called the 5' RACE reads through MiXCR, storing one row per CDR3 protein. The top ten hold 22% of the sample, which has some 730,000 distinct CDR3 sequences, 22% seen once. The sequenced sample was blood. These receptors were taken from a man aged 65 to 79 in good health.

J is TRBJ1-2 and V is TRBV7-9; D is undetermined. The CDR3 consists of 13 residues. V lost 5 bases and J lost 4, with 11 bases in between. Germline loops: CDR1 SEHNR, CDR2 FQNEAQ (reference sequence). The CDR3 DNA reads as TGTGCCAGCAGCAAAGACACGCTCTATGGCTACACCTTC. This translates into CASSKDTLYGYTF.

In its sample, this clonotype was seen a few times. The rearrangement links TRBV29-1 to TRBJ2-5; a possible D gene is TRBD2 (5 bases). The DNA end favors TRBJ2-1, so the J call may be wrong. The germline V gene has CDR1 SQVTM and CDR2 ANQGSEA. This CDR3 contains 13 residues. For the CDR3, the DNA is TGCAGCGTTGAAACCGGGAAAGTATATGAGCAGTTCTTC. This sequence encodes CSVETGKVYEQFF.

This clonotype was found a few times. This sequence joins TRBV3-1 and TRBJ2-1, with 13 bases fitting TRBD2. Germline CDR1 and CDR2: LGHDT and YNNKEL (reference sequence). The CDR3 has 18 residues. Trimming cost V 4 bases and J 0 bases; bases outside gene matches: 6. CDR3 protein: CASSPRWTSGSSYNEQFF. CDR3 sequence (DNA): TGTGCCAGCAGCCCCCGTTGGACTAGCGGGAGCTCCTACAATGAGCAGTTCTTC.

J is TRBJ2-3 and V is TRBV12-3 or TRBV12-4; TRBD1 or TRBD2 may be the D gene (5 bases each). The CDR3 loop spans 15 amino acids. V lost 5 bases to trimming and J lost 1 base, with 13 bases between them. CDR3 in amino acids: CASSPWRGGTDTQYF. The DNA for the CDR3 is TGTGCCAGCAGTCCCTGGAGAGGGGGCACAGATACGCAGTATTTT.

This clonotype has a handful of counts. V usage is TRBV9 and J usage is TRBJ2-3; D is uncertain. From germline, CDR1 is SGDLS and CDR2 YYNGEE. Trimming took off 4 bases at V and 0 bases at J, with 9 bases between the two ends. The CDR3 covers 14 residues. The CDR3 spells CASSYRPSTDTQYF. The CDR3 nucleotides are TGTGCCAGCAGCTACCGTCCTAGCACAGATACGCAGTATTTT.

This clonotype was found a few times. For the CDR3, the DNA is TGTGCCAGCAGCTCAGAGGGTCTAGCGGCAGCCTACGAGCAGTACTTC. Translating gives CASSSEGLAAAYEQYF. V is TRBV7-2 and J is TRBJ2-7; 7 nucleotides align to TRBD2. CDR1 SGHTA and CDR2 FQGNSA come from the germline V gene. The CDR3 covers 16 residues. Trimming took 4 bases from V and 2 from J; bases not matched to a gene: 11.

Points on this clonotype: This likely comes from a read error, as the CDR3 has no conserved phenylalanine or tryptophan at its end. The limits of the CDR3 on the DNA are not certain, so only TCRdb's listed CDR3 is given. The chain uses TRBV12-3 or TRBV12-4 and TRBJ2-3. A total of 15 residues make up the CDR3, ends included. This chain's CDR3 is CASSLSRVGTDTEYS.

There are a few counts of this clonotype. V is TRBV6-5 and J is TRBJ1-4; TRBD1 is a possible D gene (5 bases). Trimming cost V 8 bases and J 8 bases, with 18 bases left between them. Germline CDR1 reads MNHEY; CDR2 reads SVGAGI. This CDR3 contains 14 residues. The CDR3 DNA reads TGTGCCAGCGGGGCCGCGGGTCTTGGGGAAAAACTGTTTTTT. This codes for CASGAAGLGEKLFF.

The J gene is TRBJ2-2, the V gene TRBV6-4, with 8 bases fitting TRBD1. Trimming cost V 6 bases and J 3 bases; bases outside gene matches: 3. Per germline, CDR1 MRHNA and CDR2 SNTAGT. The CDR3 is 14 residues long. The CDR3 coding sequence is TGTGCCAGCAGAGGACAGGGAGACACCGGGGAGCTGTTTTTT. It encodes CASRGQGDTGELFF.

The V and J genes are TRBV20-1 and TRBJ1-4, with D uncertain. The CDR3 sequence is 14 residues long. V was clipped by 2 bases and J by 5 bases, with 12 bases between them. Germline values: CDR1 DFQATT, CDR2 SNEGSKA (reference sequence). CDR3 sequence reads: CSARRARKNEKLFF. The CDR3 DNA sequence: TGCAGTGCTAGAAGGGCAAGGAAAAATGAAAAACTGTTTTTT.

Remarks on this clonotype: This may be a read error, as it is one base from a much larger clone. V and J are TRBV29-1 and TRBJ2-3, with D perhaps TRBD2 (6 bases). Per the germline V gene, CDR1 is SQVTM and CDR2 is ANQGSEA. The CDR3 loop spans 16 amino acids. CDR3 nucleotide sequence: TGCAGCGTTTCACTTGGGGGGACGGCAATGGGGGATATGCAGTATTTT. Its protein product is CSVSLGGTAMGDMQYF.

The sample holds a few counts of this clonotype. This chain joins TRBV18 and TRBJ1-5; TRBD1 is a possible D gene (6 bases). Looked up from germline, CDR1 is KGHSH and CDR2 is LQKENI. Deletions cut 3 bases from V and 5 bases from J, with 17 bases between. The length of the CDR3 is 16 residues. The CDR3 bases are TGTGCCAGCTCACCGGGGGCAGGGGCTAGGGATCAGCCCCAGCATTTT. This encodes CASSPGAGARDQPQHF.

The V call is TRBV6-6, the J call TRBJ1-4; no clear D. V lost 5 bases, J lost 4 bases, and 14 bases lay in between. CDR3 length: 15 residues. Germline-derived CDR1 and CDR2 are MNHNY and SVGAGI (reference sequence). The CDR3 here is CASSRPDGINEKLFF. The CDR3 DNA reads as TGTGCCAGCAGTCGACCGGACGGAATTAATGAAAAACTGTTTTTT.

The chain couples TRBV7-8 to TRBJ2-2; D is unresolved. CDR1 is SGHVS and CDR2 is FQNEAQ in the germline V gene. V was trimmed by 5 bases and J by 3 bases, leaving 13 bases between them. There are 15 residues in the CDR3. The CDR3 here is CASSLRLLYTGELFF. The CDR3, as DNA: TGTGCCAGCAGCCTCCGACTTCTATACACCGGGGAGCTGTTTTTT.

This clonotype was recorded at least ten times. The CDR3 reads CASNTGVSQPQHF. The CDR3 DNA reads as TGTGCCAGCAATACAGGGGTTAGTCAGCCCCAGCATTTT. The V and J genes are TRBV6-6 and TRBJ1-5; 7 bases map to TRBD1. The trim removed 7 bases at V and 6 bases at J, leaving 6 bases unmatched. Germline V gives CDR1 MNHNY, CDR2 SVGAGI (reference sequence). The CDR3 has 13 residues.

This chain connects TRBV10-3 to TRBJ2-1, with D unclear. Germline CDR1 is ENHRY and CDR2 is SYGVKD. CDR3 length equals 11 residues. V was pared by 6 bases and J by 5 bases, with 5 bases between. CDR3 coding DNA: TGTGCCATCAGCCTCAACAATGAGCAGTTCTTC. This sequence encodes CAISLNNEQFF.

This rearrangement joins TRBV7-2 to TRBJ2-3; 10 nucleotides agree with TRBD2. The CDR3 has 15 amino acids. Losses at the gene ends were 5 bases for V and 6 bases for J; bases not matched to a gene: 8. The germline CDR1 and CDR2 sequences are SGHTA and FQGNSA. This CDR3 is CASSLSGGRRDTQYF. The CDR3 region has the DNA TGTGCCAGCAGCCTTAGCGGGGGGCGGAGGGATACGCAGTATTTT.

This sequence joins TRBV27 and TRBJ2-7; D call uncertain. The assigned J gene may be wrong: the sequence end matches TRBJ2-1 better. This CDR3 is 19 amino acids long. Germline lookup yields CDR1 MNHEY and CDR2 SMNVEV (reference sequence). Here the CDR3 DNA reads TGTGCCGCGGATGGGCCAAGGGTTTCATGGCGGACCGAACGGAATGAGCAGTTCTTC. Residues: CAADGPRVSWRTERNEQFF.

J is TRBJ1-4 and V is TRBV5-1, with D possibly matching TRBD1 (5 bases). The CDR3 loop spans 16 amino acids. Germline lookup yields CDR1 SGHRS and CDR2 YFSETQ. V lost 1 base to trimming and J lost 2 bases, with 12 bases between them. CDR3 sequence reads: CASSLFGAGTNEKLFF. CDR3 in DNA: TGCGCCAGCAGCTTGTTCGGGGCTGGGACTAATGAAAAACTGTTTTTT.

V and J are TRBV5-1 and TRBJ1-4, with a tentative D call TRBD1 (6 bases). The V end lost 2 bases, the J end lost 6 bases, and 17 bases lay between the germline ends. This CDR3 comprises 16 residues. CDR1 SGHRS and CDR2 YFSETQ come from the germline V gene. CDR3 nucleotides: TGCGCCAGCAGCTTAGGACAGCGCGTAACCGATGAAAAACTGTTTTTT. It encodes CASSLGQRVTDEKLFF.

The chain joins TRBV24-1 to TRBJ2-1; D assignment may be TRBD1 or TRBD2 (5 bases each). The CDR3 contains 14 residues. The V gene's germline CDR1 is KGHDR and CDR2 SFDVKD. Trimming removed 7 bases at V and 5 bases at J, with 14 bases between. DNA for the CDR3: TGTGCCACCAGACCCGGGACCATAGACAATGAGCAGTTCTTC. Translating gives CATRPGTIDNEQFF.

Details on this clonotype: This may come from a read error, since a much larger clone is one base off. V is TRBV24-1 and J is TRBJ2-1, with D tentatively TRBD2 (5 bases). Trimming shortened V by 9 bases and J by 3 bases, and 17 bases separated the two germline ends. The CDR3 length is 15 residues. Germline lookup yields CDR1 KGHDR and CDR2 SFDVKD. CDR3 in DNA: TGTGCCACCGGTGGATCGACCGGGAACTACAATGAGCAGTTCTTC. This sequence encodes CATGGSTGNYNEQFF.

This clonotype turned up a few times. The genes are TRBV20-1 and TRBJ2-3; D is uncertain. The CDR3 runs 15 residues. Germline V gene lookup returns CDR1 DFQATT and CDR2 SNEGSKA (reference sequence). V was cut by 0 bases and J by 7 bases, with 17 bases left in between. Written as DNA, the CDR3 is TGCAGTGCTAGAGATCTTCGTCGCCCGTCGAATACGCAGTATTTT. Its protein product is CSARDLRRPSNTQYF.

This clonotype occurred a few times. The chain employs TRBV20-1 and TRBJ2-5; possibly TRBD2 for D (5 bases). Near its end, the DNA agrees better with TRBJ2-7, so the J call may be wrong. The CDR3 spans 13 residues. The germline V gene encodes CDR1 DFQATT and CDR2 SNEGSKA (reference sequence). CDR3 region: CSASVGVSNEQYF. The CDR3 nucleotides read TGCAGTGCTAGCGTCGGGGTTTCGAACGAGCAGTACTTC.

About this clonotype: Since the CDR3 does not end with the conserved phenylalanine or tryptophan, this likely comes from a read error. In DNA form, the CDR3 reads TGTGCCAGCGCGGCACCGGGAGCTCGAAACATTCAGTACCTC. This gives the protein CASAAPGARNIQYL. V is TRBV9 and J is TRBJ2-4; a possible D gene is TRBD2 (6 bases). The CDR3 sequence is 14 residues long. Germline V gene data show CDR1 as SGDLS and CDR2 as YYNGEE. Trimming pared 7 bases from V and 6 bases from J, leaving 17 bases between.

This clonotype was counted a few times. V and J are TRBV30 and TRBJ2-1; 9 bases line up with TRBD1. Germline CDR1 and CDR2: GTSNPN and SVGIG (reference sequence). V dropped 2 bases and J dropped 9; count of bases not matched to a gene: 8. CDR3 length equals 14 residues. For the CDR3, the DNA is TGTGCCTGGAGTCGGGGACAGGGAATCCTTGAGCAGTTCTTC. Its translation: CAWSRGQGILEQFF.

V and J are TRBV14 and TRBJ2-5; D uncertain. The DNA end lines up better with TRBJ2-7; the J call may be wrong. Per the germline V gene, CDR1 is SGHDN and CDR2 is FVKESK. The CDR3 covers 14 residues. The CDR3 is CASSHETFPYEQYF. Here the CDR3 DNA reads TGTGCCAGCAGCCATGAAACGTTCCCCTACGAGCAGTACTTC.

The CDR3 loop is CSARGGQGLNIQYF. The CDR3 DNA reads TGCAGTGCTAGGGGGGGTCAGGGGTTAAACATTCAGTACTTC. The rearrangement joins TRBV20-1 to TRBJ2-4; either TRBD1 or TRBD2 may fit D (6 bases each). This CDR3 has 14 amino acids. V lost 3 bases and J 6 bases, leaving 15 bases between the germline ends. CDR1 is DFQATT and CDR2 is SNEGSKA in the germline V gene (reference sequence).

A few counts support this clonotype. The rearrangement joins TRBV20-1 to TRBJ2-3; D is unclear. Between the trimmed V and J ends, which lost 6 bases and 5 bases, there was a span of 15 bases. The CDR3 consists of 13 residues. The germline V gene has CDR1 DFQATT and CDR2 SNEGSKA (reference sequence). CDR3 protein: CSAPENRKDTQYF. In nucleotides, the CDR3 is TGCAGTGCCCCGGAGAACCGGAAAGATACGCAGTATTTT.

V is TRBV2 and J is TRBJ2-1; 7 nucleotides match TRBD1. The J call may be wrong; the DNA end is better matched by TRBJ2-5. This CDR3 has 13 amino acids. Germline-derived CDR1 and CDR2 are SNHLY and FYNNEI. The CDR3 DNA follows: TGTGCCAGCAATCCCGACAGGGAAGAGACCCAGTACTTC. Amino acid sequence: CASNPDREETQYF.

The chain joins TRBV18 to TRBJ2-2; maybe TRBD1 (6 bases). CDR1 is KGHSH, CDR2 LQKENI, per germline. The CDR3 is made up of 15 amino acids. The V end lost 2 bases, the J end lost 3 bases, and 10 bases lay between the germline ends. The CDR3: CASSPRHRDTGELFF. CDR3 DNA sequence: TGTGCCAGCTCACCAAGGCACAGGGACACCGGGGAGCTGTTTTTT.

The rearrangement joins TRBV6-5 to TRBJ2-1, with 7 bases lining up with TRBD1. V shed 6 bases, J shed 6 bases, and the junction held 8 bases outside the gene matches. CDR3 length: 14 amino acids. The V gene's germline CDR1 is MNHEY and CDR2 SVGAGI. The CDR3 coding sequence is TGTGCCAGCAGCATACAGGCAGGGGGCAATGAGCAGTTCTTC. Its translation: CASSIQAGGNEQFF.